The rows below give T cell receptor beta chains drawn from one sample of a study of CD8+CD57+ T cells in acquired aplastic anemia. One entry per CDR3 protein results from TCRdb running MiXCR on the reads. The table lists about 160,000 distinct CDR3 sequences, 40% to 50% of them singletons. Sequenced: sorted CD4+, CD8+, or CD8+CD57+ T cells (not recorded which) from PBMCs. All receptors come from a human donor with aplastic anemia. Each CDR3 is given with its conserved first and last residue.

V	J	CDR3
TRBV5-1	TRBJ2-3	CAGTRTDTQYF
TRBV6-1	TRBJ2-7	CASSPSTSGYEQYF
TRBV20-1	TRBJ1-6	CSPKRGDITRNNSPLHF
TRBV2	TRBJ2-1	CASTPGLNNEQFF
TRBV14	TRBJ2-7	CASSQTRGSEQYF
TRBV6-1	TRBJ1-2	CASTQDSPYGYTF
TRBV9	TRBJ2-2	CASSVASDPNTGELFF
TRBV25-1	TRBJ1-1	CASSLVQGSYTEAFF
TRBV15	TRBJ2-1	CATSRVLTGDYYNEQFF
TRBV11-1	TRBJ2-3	CASSLVIRTADTQYF
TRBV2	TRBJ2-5	CASKGLAGGETQYF
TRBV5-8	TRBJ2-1	CASSLAREQFF
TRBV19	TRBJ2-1	CASSIADYNEQFF
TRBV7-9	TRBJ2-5	CASSRTSGPETQYF
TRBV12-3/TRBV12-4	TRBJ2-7	CASSSGLAGGRQYF
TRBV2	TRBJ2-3	CASKREGDTQYF
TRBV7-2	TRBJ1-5	CASSLQGGFNQPQHF
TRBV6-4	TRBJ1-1	CASSEKPNTEAFF
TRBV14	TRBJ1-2	CASSQAGDWGYTF
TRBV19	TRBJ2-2	CASNLDPEAGELFF
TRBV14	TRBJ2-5	CASSSTSLAFQETQYF
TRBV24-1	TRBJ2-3	CATRARFTDTQYF
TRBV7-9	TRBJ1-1	CASSRGLIEAFF
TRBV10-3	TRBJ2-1	CAISESRGLAGDEQFF
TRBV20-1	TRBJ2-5	CSASPGQGQLATQYF
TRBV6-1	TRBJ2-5	CASSDLGGTIETQYF
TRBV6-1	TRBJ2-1	CASIAPGAYEQFF
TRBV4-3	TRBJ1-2	CASSLGTDPNYGYTF
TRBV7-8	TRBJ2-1	CASSLDRGNEQFF
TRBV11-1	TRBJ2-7	CASSYGMAGASRPSLLYEQYF
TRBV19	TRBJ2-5	CASSIVAGVRETQYF